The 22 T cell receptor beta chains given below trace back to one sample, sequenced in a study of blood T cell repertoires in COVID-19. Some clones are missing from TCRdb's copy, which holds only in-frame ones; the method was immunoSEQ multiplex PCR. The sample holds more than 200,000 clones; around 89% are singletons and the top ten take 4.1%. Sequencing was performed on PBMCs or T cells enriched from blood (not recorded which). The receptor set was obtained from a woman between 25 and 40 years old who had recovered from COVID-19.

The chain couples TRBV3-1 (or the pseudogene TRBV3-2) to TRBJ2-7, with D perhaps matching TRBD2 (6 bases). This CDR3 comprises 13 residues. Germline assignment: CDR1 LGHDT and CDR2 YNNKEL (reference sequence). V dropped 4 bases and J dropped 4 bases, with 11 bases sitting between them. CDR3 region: CASSPGLRYEQYF. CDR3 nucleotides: TGTGCCAGCAGCCCGGGACTCCGGTACGAGCAGTACTTC.

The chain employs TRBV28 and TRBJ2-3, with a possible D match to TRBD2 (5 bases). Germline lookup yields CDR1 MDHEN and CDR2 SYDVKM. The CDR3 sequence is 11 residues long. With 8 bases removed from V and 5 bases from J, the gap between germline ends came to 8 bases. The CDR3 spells CASESGDTQYF. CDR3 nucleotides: TGTGCCAGCGAAAGCGGAGATACGCAGTATTTT.

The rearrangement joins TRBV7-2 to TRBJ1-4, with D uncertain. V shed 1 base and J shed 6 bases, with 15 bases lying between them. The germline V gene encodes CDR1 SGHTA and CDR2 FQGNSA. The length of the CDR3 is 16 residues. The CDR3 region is CASSLVPAGLHEKLFF. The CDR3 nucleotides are TGTGCCAGCAGCTTAGTTCCGGCAGGCCTCCATGAAAAACTGTTTTTT.

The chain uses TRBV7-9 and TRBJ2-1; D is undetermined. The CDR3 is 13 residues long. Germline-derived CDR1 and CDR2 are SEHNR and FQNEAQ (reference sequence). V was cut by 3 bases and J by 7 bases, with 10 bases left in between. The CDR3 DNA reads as TGTGCCAGCAGCTTGGGCCCCTGGAATGAGCAGTTCTTC. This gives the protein CASSLGPWNEQFF.

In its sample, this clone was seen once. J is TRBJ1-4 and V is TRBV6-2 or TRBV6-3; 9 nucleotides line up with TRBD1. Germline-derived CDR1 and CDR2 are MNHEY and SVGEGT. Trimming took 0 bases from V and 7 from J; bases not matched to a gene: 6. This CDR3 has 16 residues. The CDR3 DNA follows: TGTGCCAGCAGTTACTCGGGCGGGACAGGGCTTGAAAAACTGTTTTTT. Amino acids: CASSYSGGTGLEKLFF.

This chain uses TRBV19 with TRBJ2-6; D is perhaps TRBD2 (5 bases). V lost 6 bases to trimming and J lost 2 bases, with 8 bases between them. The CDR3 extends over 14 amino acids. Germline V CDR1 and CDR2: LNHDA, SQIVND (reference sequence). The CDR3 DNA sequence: TGTGCCAGTAGCGAGGGCACTGGGGCCAACGTCCTGACTTTC. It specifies CASSEGTGANVLTF.

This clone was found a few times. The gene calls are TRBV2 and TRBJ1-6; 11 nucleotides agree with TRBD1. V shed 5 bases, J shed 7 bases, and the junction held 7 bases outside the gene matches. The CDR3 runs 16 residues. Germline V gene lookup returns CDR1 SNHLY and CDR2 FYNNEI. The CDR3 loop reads CASSPNRDRGNSPLHF. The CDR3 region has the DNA TGTGCCAGCAGTCCAAACCGGGACAGGGGGAATTCACCCCTCCACTTT.

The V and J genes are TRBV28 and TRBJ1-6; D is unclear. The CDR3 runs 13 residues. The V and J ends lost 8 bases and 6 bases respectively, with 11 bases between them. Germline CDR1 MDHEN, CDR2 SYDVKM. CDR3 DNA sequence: TGTGCCAGCGGAGGATCGAGTAATTCACCCCTCCACTTT. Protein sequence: CASGGSSNSPLHF.

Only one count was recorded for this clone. The CDR3 reads CASRQGAEDTQYF. The CDR3 region has the DNA TGTGCCAGCAGGCAGGGGGCAGAGGATACGCAGTATTTT. The V and J genes are TRBV18 and TRBJ2-3; 8 bases line up with TRBD1. The length of the CDR3 is 13 residues. Germline CDR1 reads KGHSH; CDR2 reads LQKENI. After removal of 8 bases from V and 6 bases from J, the junction contained 7 bases not matched to a gene. The whole variable domain, remainder taken from reference TRBV18 and TRBJ2-3, is NAGVMQNPRHLVRRRGQEARLRCSPMKGHSHVYWYRQLPEEGLKFMVYLQKENIIDESGMPKERFSAEFPKEGPSILRIQQVVRGDSAAYFCASRQGAEDTQYFGPGTRLTVL.

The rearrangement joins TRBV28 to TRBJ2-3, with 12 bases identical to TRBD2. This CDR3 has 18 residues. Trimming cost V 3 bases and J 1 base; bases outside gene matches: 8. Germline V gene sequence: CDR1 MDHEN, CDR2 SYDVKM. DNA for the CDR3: TGTGCCAGCAGTTTCGTACTAGCGGGAGGCCGGGGCACAGATACGCAGTATTTT. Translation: CASSFVLAGGRGTDTQYF.

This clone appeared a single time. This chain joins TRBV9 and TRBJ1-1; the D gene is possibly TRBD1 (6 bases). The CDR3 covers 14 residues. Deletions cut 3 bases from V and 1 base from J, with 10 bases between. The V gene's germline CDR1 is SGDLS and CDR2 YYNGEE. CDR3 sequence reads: CASSDMDRNTEAFF. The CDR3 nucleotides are TGTGCCAGCAGCGATATGGACAGGAACACTGAAGCTTTCTTT.

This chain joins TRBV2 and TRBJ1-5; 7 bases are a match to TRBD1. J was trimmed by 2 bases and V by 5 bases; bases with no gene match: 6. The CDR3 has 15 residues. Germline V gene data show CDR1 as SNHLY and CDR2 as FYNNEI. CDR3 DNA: TGTGCCAGCAGTTCAGGGGGTGGCGGCAATCAGCCCCAGCATTTT. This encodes CASSSGGGGNQPQHF.

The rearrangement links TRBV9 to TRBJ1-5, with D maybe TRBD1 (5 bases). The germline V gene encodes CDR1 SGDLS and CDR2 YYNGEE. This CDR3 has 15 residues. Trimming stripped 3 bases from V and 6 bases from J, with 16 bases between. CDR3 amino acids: CASSADIGRGQPQHF. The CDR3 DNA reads TGTGCCAGCAGCGCAGATATAGGGAGGGGTCAGCCCCAGCATTTT. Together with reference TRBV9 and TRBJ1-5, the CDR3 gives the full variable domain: DSGVTQTPKHLITATGQRVTLRCSPRSGDLSVYWYQQSLDQGLQFLIQYYNGEERAKGNILERFSAQQFPDLHSELNLSSLELGDSALYFCASSADIGRGQPQHFGDGTRLSIL.

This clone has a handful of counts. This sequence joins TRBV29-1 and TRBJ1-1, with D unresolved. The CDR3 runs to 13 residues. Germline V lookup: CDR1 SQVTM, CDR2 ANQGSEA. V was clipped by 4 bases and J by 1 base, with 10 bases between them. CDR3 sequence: CSVGVTPNTEAFF. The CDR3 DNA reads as TGCAGCGTTGGAGTGACACCGAACACTGAAGCTTTCTTT.

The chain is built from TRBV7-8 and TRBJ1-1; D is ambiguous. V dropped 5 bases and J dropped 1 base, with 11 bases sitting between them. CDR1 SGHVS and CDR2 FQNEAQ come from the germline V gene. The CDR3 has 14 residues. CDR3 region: CASSRQGGNTEAFF. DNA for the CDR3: TGTGCCAGCAGCCGGCAAGGCGGGAACACTGAAGCTTTCTTT.

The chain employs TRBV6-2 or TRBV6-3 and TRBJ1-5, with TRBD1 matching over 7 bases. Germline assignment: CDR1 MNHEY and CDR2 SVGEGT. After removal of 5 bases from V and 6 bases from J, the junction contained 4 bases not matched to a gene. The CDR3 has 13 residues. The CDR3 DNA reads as TGTGCCAGCAGTCCCAGACAGGGTCAGCCCCAGCATTTT. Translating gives CASSPRQGQPQHF.

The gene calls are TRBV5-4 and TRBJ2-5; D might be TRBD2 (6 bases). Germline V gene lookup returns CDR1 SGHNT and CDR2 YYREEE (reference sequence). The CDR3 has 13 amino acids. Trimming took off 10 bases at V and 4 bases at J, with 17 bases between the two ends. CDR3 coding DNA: TGTGCCGGCGGGACCCAGCAAGGAGAGACCCAGTACTTC. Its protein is CAGGTQQGETQYF.

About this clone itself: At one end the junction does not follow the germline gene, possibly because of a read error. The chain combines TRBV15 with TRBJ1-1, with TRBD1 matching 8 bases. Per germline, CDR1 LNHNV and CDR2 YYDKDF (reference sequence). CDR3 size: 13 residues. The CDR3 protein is CATRRGQSTEAFF. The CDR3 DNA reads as TGTGCCACCCGCAGGGGGCAGAGCACTGAAGCTTTCTTT. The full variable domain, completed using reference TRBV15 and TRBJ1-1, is DAMVIQNPRYQVTQFGKPVTLSCSQTLNHNVMYWYQQKSSQAPKLLFHYYDKDFNNEADTPDNFQSRRPNTSFCFLDIRSPGLGDTAMYLCATRRGQSTEAFFGQGTRLTVV.

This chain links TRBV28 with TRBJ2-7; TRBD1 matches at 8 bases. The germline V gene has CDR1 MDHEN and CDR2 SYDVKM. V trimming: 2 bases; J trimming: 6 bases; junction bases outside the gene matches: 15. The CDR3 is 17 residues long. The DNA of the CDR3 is TGTGCCAGCAGTTTAGAAATACAGGGGGTGTGGACAGGCGAGCAGTACTTC. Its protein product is CASSLEIQGVWTGEQYF.

The CDR3 DNA sequence: TGTGCCAGCAGTACAGGGGGCCGGGAGACCCAGTACTTC. It encodes CASSTGGRETQYF. The chain is built from TRBV12-3 or TRBV12-4 and TRBJ2-5, with 9 bases fitting TRBD1. After removal of 5 bases from V and 5 bases from J, the junction contained 3 bases not matched to a gene. The CDR3 is 13 residues long.

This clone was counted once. The CDR3 DNA is TGTGCCAGCAGCCAAGATAGAGGACAGGTGCCGGGCAATCAGCCCCAGCATTTT. This encodes CASSQDRGQVPGNQPQHF. The chain couples TRBV4-2 to TRBJ1-5, with 7 bases matching TRBD1. The CDR3 has 18 amino acids. Per germline, CDR1 LGHNA and CDR2 YNFKEQ. After removal of 0 bases from V and 2 bases from J, the junction contained 10 bases not matched to a gene.

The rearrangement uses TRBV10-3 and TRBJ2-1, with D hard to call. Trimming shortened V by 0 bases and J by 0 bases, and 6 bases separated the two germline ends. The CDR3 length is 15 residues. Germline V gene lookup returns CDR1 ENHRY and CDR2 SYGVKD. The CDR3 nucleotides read TGTGCCATCAGTGAGTCCTTGAGCTCCTACAATGAGCAGTTCTTC. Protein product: CAISESLSSYNEQFF.